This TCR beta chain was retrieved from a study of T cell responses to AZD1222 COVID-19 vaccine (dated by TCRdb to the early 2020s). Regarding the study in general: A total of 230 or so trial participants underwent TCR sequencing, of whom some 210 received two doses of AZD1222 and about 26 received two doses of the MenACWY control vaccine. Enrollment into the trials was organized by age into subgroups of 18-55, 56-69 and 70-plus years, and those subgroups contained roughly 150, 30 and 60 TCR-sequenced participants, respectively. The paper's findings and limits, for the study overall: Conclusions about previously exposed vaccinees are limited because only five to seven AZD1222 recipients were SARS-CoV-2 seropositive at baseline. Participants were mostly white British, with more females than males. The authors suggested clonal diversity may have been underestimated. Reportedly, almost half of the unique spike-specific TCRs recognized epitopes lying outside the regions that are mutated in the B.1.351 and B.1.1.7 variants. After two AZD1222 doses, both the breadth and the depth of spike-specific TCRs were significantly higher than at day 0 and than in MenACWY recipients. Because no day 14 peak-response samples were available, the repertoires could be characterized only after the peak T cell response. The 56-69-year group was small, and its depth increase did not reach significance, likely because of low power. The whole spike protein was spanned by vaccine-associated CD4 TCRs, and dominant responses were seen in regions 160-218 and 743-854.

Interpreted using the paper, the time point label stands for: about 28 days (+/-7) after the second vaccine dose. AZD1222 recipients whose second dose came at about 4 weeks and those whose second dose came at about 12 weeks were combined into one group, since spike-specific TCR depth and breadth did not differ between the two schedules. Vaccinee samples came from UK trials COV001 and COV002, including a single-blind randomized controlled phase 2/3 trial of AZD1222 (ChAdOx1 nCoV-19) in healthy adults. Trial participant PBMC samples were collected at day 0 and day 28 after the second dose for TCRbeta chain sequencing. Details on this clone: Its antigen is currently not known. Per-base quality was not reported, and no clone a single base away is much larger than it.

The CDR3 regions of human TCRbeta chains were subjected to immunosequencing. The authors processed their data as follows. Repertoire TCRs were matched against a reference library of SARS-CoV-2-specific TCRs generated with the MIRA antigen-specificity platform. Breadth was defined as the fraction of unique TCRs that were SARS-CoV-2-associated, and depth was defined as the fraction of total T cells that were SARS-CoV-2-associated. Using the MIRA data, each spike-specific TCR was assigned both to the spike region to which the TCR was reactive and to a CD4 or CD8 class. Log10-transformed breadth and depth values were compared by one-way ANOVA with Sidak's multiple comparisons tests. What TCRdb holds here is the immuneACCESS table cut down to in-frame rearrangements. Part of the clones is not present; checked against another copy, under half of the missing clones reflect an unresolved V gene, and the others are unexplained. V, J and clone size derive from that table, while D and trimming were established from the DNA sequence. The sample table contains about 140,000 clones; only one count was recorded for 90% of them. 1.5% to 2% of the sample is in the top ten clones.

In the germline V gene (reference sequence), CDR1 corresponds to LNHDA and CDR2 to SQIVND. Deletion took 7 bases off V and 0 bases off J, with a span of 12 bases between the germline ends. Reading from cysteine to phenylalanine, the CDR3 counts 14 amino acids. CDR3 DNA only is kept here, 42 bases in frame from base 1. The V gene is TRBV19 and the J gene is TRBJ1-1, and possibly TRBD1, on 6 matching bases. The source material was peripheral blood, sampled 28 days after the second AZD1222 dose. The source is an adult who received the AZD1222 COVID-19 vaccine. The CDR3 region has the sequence CASKGESVNTEAFF. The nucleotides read TGTGCCAGTAAGGGGGAGTCCGTGAACACTGAAGCTTTCTTT.